Following are 24 T cell receptor beta chains from one sample sequenced in a study of OX40 agonist ivuxolimab in advanced cancers. Produced via immunoSEQ multiplex PCR; TCRdb's table is partial and in-frame only. In the table there are around 67,000 clones, around 84% of which are singletons. The sequenced sample was CD4+ or CD8+ T cells sorted from blood, obtained in a trial of the OX40 agonist ivuxolimab. These receptors all stem from an adult with an advanced solid tumor such as melanoma, head and neck, liver or kidney cancer.

The J gene is TRBJ2-3, the V gene TRBV5-1, with 9 bases lining up with TRBD2. The CDR3 runs to 18 residues. The V gene end was trimmed by 3 bases and the J gene end by 4 bases; junction bases not matched to a gene: 15. Germline lookup yields CDR1 SGHRS and CDR2 YFSETQ. Written as DNA, the CDR3 is TGCGCCAGCAGCTCCCCGGAGAGTAGCGGGAGATTAGCAGATACGCAGTATTTT. Protein: CASSSPESSGRLADTQYF.

This clone was observed a single time. This chain joins TRBV9 and TRBJ1-6, with 8 bases fitting TRBD1. The CDR3 spans 15 residues. Trimming removed 4 bases from V and 9 bases from J; junction bases left unmatched: 9. The germline V gene encodes CDR1 SGDLS and CDR2 YYNGEE. CDR3 nucleotides: TGTGCCAGCAGCTCCCAGGGGGCTGGAGGTTCACCCCTCCACTTT. The encoded protein is CASSSQGAGGSPLHF.

CDR3 residues: CASSLVGATGNEQFF. CDR3 nucleotide sequence: TGTGCCAGCAGCTTAGTCGGGGCAACAGGCAATGAGCAGTTCTTC. The rearrangement uses TRBV7-9 and TRBJ2-1; either TRBD1 or TRBD2 may supply D (5 bases each). The germline V gene has CDR1 SEHNR and CDR2 FQNEAQ (reference sequence). V was clipped by 1 base and J by 6 bases, with 13 bases between them. CDR3 length: 15 residues.

The rearrangement links TRBV6-6 to TRBJ1-2; TRBD1 matches 7 bases. V lost 7 bases, J lost 4 bases, and 9 bases stayed unmatched. This CDR3 spans 14 amino acids. From germline, CDR1 is MNHNY and CDR2 SVGAGI (reference sequence). DNA of the CDR3: TGTGCCAGCACCCGGACAGGAGTCCTCTATGGCTACACCTTC. Translated: CASTRTGVLYGYTF.

The rearrangement joins TRBV29-1 to TRBJ2-7; D remains unclear. The CDR3 runs to 12 residues. The germline gives CDR1 SQVTM, CDR2 ANQGSEA. Trimming took 3 bases from V and 2 from J, leaving 8 bases between them. CDR3 nucleotide sequence: TGCAGCGTTGAGAAGGGAACCTACGAGCAGTACTTC. This codes for CSVEKGTYEQYF.

The chain uses TRBV2 and TRBJ2-7; 8 nucleotides line up with TRBD1. CDR3 length: 15 residues. J was trimmed by 1 base and V by 2 bases; bases with no gene match: 4. Germline V CDR1 and CDR2: SNHLY, FYNNEI. The CDR3 nucleotides read TGTGCCAGCAGTGAACCCTACAGGGGGTCCTACGAGCAGTACTTC. Protein sequence: CASSEPYRGSYEQYF.

The chain recombines TRBV30 with TRBJ2-7; D remains unclear. Looked up from germline, CDR1 is GTSNPN and CDR2 is SVGIG (reference sequence). With 1 base removed from V and 6 bases from J, the gap between germline ends came to 13 bases. CDR3 length equals 13 residues. CDR3 in DNA: TGTGCCTGGAGTGACGGGTCGACGGCCGAGCAGTACTTC. It translates to CAWSDGSTAEQYF.

DNA for the CDR3: TGCGCCAGCAGCCAAGCTTTAGGACAGACCTTAAAGAACACTGAAGCTTTCTTT. This translates into CASSQALGQTLKNTEAFF. This chain links TRBV4-3 with TRBJ1-1; D perhaps matches TRBD1 (6 bases). V was shortened by 1 base and J by 1 base, with 19 bases between the two germline ends. This CDR3 has 18 amino acids. The V gene's germline CDR1 is LGHNA and CDR2 YSLEER.

The sample holds one count of this clone. This rearrangement joins TRBV9 to TRBJ2-5, with TRBD2 matching 9 bases. From germline, CDR1 is SGDLS and CDR2 YYNGEE. The CDR3 consists of 17 residues. J gave up 3 bases and V 0 bases, and 9 bases lay outside the gene matches. CDR3 in DNA: TGTGCCAGCAGCGTAGGAGCCAGCGGGAGGTCCGAAGAGACCCAGTACTTC. It encodes CASSVGASGRSEETQYF.

The rearrangement links TRBV27 to TRBJ2-3; 10 nucleotides align to TRBD2. Germline V gene sequence: CDR1 MNHEY, CDR2 SMNVEV (reference sequence). V trimming: 4 bases; J trimming: 6 bases; junction bases outside the gene matches: 10. CDR3 size: 16 residues. Here the CDR3 DNA reads TGTGCCAGCAGTTCCCCCTTAGGTAGCGGGAGGGATACGCAGTATTTT. Protein: CASSSPLGSGRDTQYF.

This chain's CDR3 is CASSLARQGARTPSSYNEQFF. In DNA, the CDR3 is TGCGCCAGCAGCTTGGCTCGACAGGGGGCGCGGACTCCAAGCTCCTACAATGAGCAGTTCTTC. This chain links TRBV5-1 with TRBJ2-1, with 10 bases that match TRBD1. Germline V lookup: CDR1 SGHRS, CDR2 YFSETQ. Trimming at V came to 0 bases and at J to 0 bases, leaving 15 bases not matched to a gene. The CDR3 runs to 21 residues.

The genes are TRBV6-5 and TRBJ2-4, with D possibly TRBD2 on 8 matching bases. Trimming shortened V by 6 bases and J by 9 bases, and 15 bases separated the two germline ends. The CDR3 is 13 residues long. Germline V gene sequence: CDR1 MNHEY, CDR2 SVGAGI. CDR3 loop: CASSREGAGIQYF. The CDR3 DNA follows: TGTGCCAGCAGCCGGGAGGGGGCGGGCATTCAGTACTTC.

The chain carries TRBV9 and TRBJ1-2, with D hard to call. The CDR3 extends over 17 amino acids. The V gene's germline CDR1 is SGDLS and CDR2 YYNGEE. V lost 4 bases and J 5 bases, leaving 24 bases between the germline ends. The CDR3 region is CASSSPPVGRHGYGYTF. CDR3 nucleotides: TGTGCCAGCAGCTCACCTCCCGTCGGGAGGCACGGGTATGGCTACACCTTC. The entire variable domain, with the rest obtained from reference TRBV9 and TRBJ1-2, is as follows: DSGVTQTPKHLITATGQRVTLRCSPRSGDLSVYWYQQSLDQGLQFLIQYYNGEERAKGNILERFSAQQFPDLHSELNLSSLELGDSALYFCASSSPPVGRHGYGYTFGSGTRLTVV.

The chain is built from TRBV11-2 and TRBJ1-1; D perhaps matches TRBD1 (6 bases). The CDR3 consists of 19 residues. Germline assignment: CDR1 SGHAT and CDR2 FQNNGV. Trimming cost V 5 bases and J 1 base, with 26 bases left between them. The CDR3 loop is CASSLSRGAKGRRNTEAFF. The CDR3 DNA follows: TGTGCCAGCAGCCTTAGTAGGGGGGCTAAGGGGCGGAGGAACACTGAAGCTTTCTTT. The complete variable domain, with remaining parts taken from reference TRBV11-2 and TRBJ1-1, reads EAGVAQSPRYKIIEKRQSVAFWCNPISGHATLYWYQQILGQGPKLLIQFQNNGVVDDSQLPKDRFSAERLKGVDSTLKIQPAKLEDSAVYLCASSLSRGAKGRRNTEAFFGQGTRLTVV.

In this sample, this clone turned up once. The junction and the germline gene differ at one end; a read error may be behind it. In DNA, the CDR3 is TGCGCCAGCAGTGATGGCTGGACTAGCGTGGATGAGCAGCTCTTC. This sequence encodes CASSDGWTSVDEQLF. The V and J genes are TRBV10-2 and TRBJ2-1; TRBD2 matches 9 bases. The germline CDR1 and CDR2 sequences are WSHSY and SAAADI. The CDR3 sequence is 15 residues long.

The chain is built from TRBV7-8 and TRBJ2-5, with D possibly TRBD2 on 5 matching bases. The CDR3 contains 11 residues. The germline CDR1 and CDR2 sequences are SGHVS and FQNEAQ. The CDR3 loop reads CAHRGGETQYF. CDR3 DNA sequence: TGTGCACACCGCGGCGGGGAGACCCAGTACTTC.

V and J are TRBV11-3 and TRBJ2-5, with D perhaps TRBD1 (6 bases). V dropped 1 base and J dropped 3 bases, with 9 bases sitting between them. Per germline, CDR1 SGHNT and CDR2 YENEEA. The CDR3 contains 14 residues. The CDR3 nucleotides are TGTGCCAGCAGCTTAGTACAGGGTAAAGAGACCCAGTACTTC. This encodes CASSLVQGKETQYF.

This chain uses TRBV29-1 with TRBJ1-3; D uncertain. This CDR3 region has 13 residues. Germline loops: CDR1 SQVTM, CDR2 ANQGSEA. V dropped 4 bases and J dropped 0 bases, with 7 bases sitting between them. CDR3 coding DNA: TGCAGCGTTGCCCGACTCTCTGGAAACACCATATATTTT. Translation: CSVARLSGNTIYF.

The rearrangement uses TRBV5-1 and TRBJ2-7; D gene unclear. CDR1 is SGHRS, CDR2 YFSETQ, per germline. V shed 0 bases and J shed 0 bases, with 10 bases lying between them. This CDR3 comprises 15 residues. CDR3 nucleotides: TGCGCCAGCAGCTTGGGATCGGCCGGCTCCTACGAGCAGTACTTC. Amino acid sequence: CASSLGSAGSYEQYF. Full variable domain (remainder filled in from reference TRBV5-1 and TRBJ2-7): KAGVTQTPRYLIKTRGQQVTLSCSPISGHRSVSWYQQTPGQGLQFLFEYFSETQRNKGNFPGRFSGRQFSNSRSEMNVSTLELGDSALYLCASSLGSAGSYEQYFGPGTRLTVT.

The V and J genes are TRBV5-4 and TRBJ2-3; a possible D gene is TRBD1 (6 bases). V was trimmed by 0 bases and J by 2 bases, leaving 7 bases between them. CDR1 and CDR2 (germline): SGHNT, YYREEE (reference sequence). The CDR3 has 14 residues. In nucleotides, the CDR3 is TGTGCCAGCAGCTTGGGACAGGTCACAGATACGCAGTATTTT. It yields the protein CASSLGQVTDTQYF.

The chain couples TRBV7-9 to TRBJ2-1; no reliable D call. This CDR3 contains 13 residues. Germline CDR1 reads SEHNR; CDR2 reads FQNEAQ (reference sequence). V lost 5 bases to trimming and J lost 6 bases, with 11 bases between them. The CDR3 spells CASSQQKTNEQFF. The CDR3 region has the DNA TGTGCCAGCAGCCAACAGAAGACCAATGAGCAGTTCTTC.

The J gene is TRBJ1-1, the V gene TRBV5-5; the D is unclear. V was shortened by 2 bases and J by 7 bases, with 12 bases between the two germline ends. Germline assignment: CDR1 SGHKS and CDR2 YYEKEE (reference sequence). The CDR3 runs to 13 residues. The CDR3 loop reads CASSLNTVGEAFF. In DNA, the CDR3 is TGTGCCAGCAGCTTAAACACCGTAGGTGAAGCTTTCTTT.

The chain couples TRBV9 to TRBJ1-1; D perhaps matches TRBD1 (5 bases). The germline CDR1 and CDR2 sequences are SGDLS and YYNGEE. This CDR3 is 15 amino acids long. Trimming left V 3 bases short and J 5 bases short, with 17 bases between. As DNA, the CDR3 is TGTGCCAGCAGCGGTAAAAGCGGGGCAGGGACTGAAGCTTTCTTT. Amino acids: CASSGKSGAGTEAFF.

The chain couples TRBV6-5 to TRBJ2-7; D remains ambiguous. The ends were cut back, 6 bases at V and 0 bases at J, with 12 bases in the middle. CDR3 size: 14 residues. Germline lookup yields CDR1 MNHEY and CDR2 SVGAGI. The CDR3 coding sequence is TGTGCCAGCAGAACAGCCGCAGGCTCCTACGAGCAGTACTTC. Translating gives CASRTAAGSYEQYF.